These 23 T cell receptor beta chains were sequenced from one sample in a study of neurological immune-mediated disorders. A single record per CDR3 protein comes from TCRdb applying MiXCR to the 5' RACE reads. The sample holds more than 30,000 distinct CDR3 sequences, 13% seen once. Stated time point: technical triplicate 2. The sequencing sample was made of CD4+ T cells from blood. The receptors come from a female donor with HTLV-1-associated myelopathy (HAM/TSP).

Ten or more counts support this clonotype. The chain couples TRBV11-2 to TRBJ2-5; D ambiguous. CDR1 SGHAT and CDR2 FQNNGV come from the germline V gene. V lost 4 bases and J lost 5, with 8 bases in between. This CDR3 has 12 residues. The CDR3: CASSSRMETQYF. Here the CDR3 DNA reads TGTGCCAGCAGCTCACGGATGGAGACCCAGTACTTC. The full variable domain, its missing parts supplied by reference TRBV11-2 and TRBJ2-5, is EAGVAQSPRYKIIEKRQSVAFWCNPISGHATLYWYQQILGQGPKLLIQFQNNGVVDDSQLPKDRFSAERLKGVDSTLKIQPAKLEDSAVYLCASSSRMETQYFGPGTRLLVL.

This clonotype came up many times. Being one base from a much bigger clone, this may be a read error. This chain uses TRBV19 with TRBJ2-2, with a possible D match to TRBD1 (6 bases). The germline V gene encodes CDR1 LNHDA and CDR2 SQIVND (reference sequence). The CDR3 covers 14 residues. The ends were cut back, 7 bases at V and 3 bases at J, with 12 bases in the middle. CDR3 nucleotides: TGTGCCAGTATACAGGGAATAGACACCGGGGAGCTGTTTTTT. This sequence encodes CASIQGIDTGELFF.

This clonotype has ten or more counts. This rearrangement joins TRBV12-3 or TRBV12-4 to TRBJ1-2, with 7 bases that match TRBD1. V was pared by 5 bases and J by 8 bases, with 14 bases of the junction left unmatched. The CDR3 is 15 amino acids. CDR3 protein: CASSTGHDRVLGYTF. CDR3 sequence (DNA): TGTGCCAGCAGTACCGGGCATGACAGGGTCTTGGGCTACACCTTC.

This clonotype came up many times. The rearrangement uses TRBV5-1 and TRBJ2-5, with D maybe TRBD1 (6 bases). The CDR3 is 14 residues long. V shed 0 bases and J shed 5 bases, with 11 bases lying between them. CDR1 SGHRS and CDR2 YFSETQ come from the germline V gene. The CDR3 nucleotides are TGCGCCAGCAGCTTGGCAGGGACAACTGAGACCCAGTACTTC. It yields the protein CASSLAGTTETQYF.

This chain joins TRBV5-1 and TRBJ2-3; TRBD2 is a possible D gene (5 bases). Between the trimmed V and J ends, which lost 4 bases and 2 bases, there was a span of 8 bases. This CDR3 is 13 amino acids long. Germline CDR1 and CDR2: SGHRS and YFSETQ. DNA for the CDR3: TGCGCCAGCAGCAGGGAGACCACAGATACGCAGTATTTT. Amino acid sequence: CASSRETTDTQYF. Filled out from reference TRBV5-1 and TRBJ2-3, the complete variable domain reads KAGVTQTPRYLIKTRGQQVTLSCSPISGHRSVSWYQQTPGQGLQFLFEYFSETQRNKGNFPGRFSGRQFSNSRSEMNVSTLELGDSALYLCASSRETTDTQYFGPGTRLTVL.

On this clonotype: This may be a read error, as it is one base from a much larger clone. The V and J genes are TRBV29-1 and TRBJ1-2; D is unclear. The CDR3 has 14 amino acids. The V end was cut by 4 bases, the J end by 6 bases, with 18 bases between. Germline assignment: CDR1 SQVTM and CDR2 ANQGSEA. CDR3 nucleotides: TGCAGCGTTGCGGAGTGGCGGAATTCAAATGGCTACACCTTC. As protein: CSVAEWRNSNGYTF.

This chain joins TRBV5-6 and TRBJ2-5; 7 nucleotides match TRBD2. The CDR3 spans 16 residues. Unmatched junction bases numbered 9, after V lost 0 bases and J lost 4 bases. In germline, CDR1 is SGHDT, CDR2 YYEEEE. The CDR3 is CASSLGTSVRAETQYF. The CDR3 nucleotides read TGTGCCAGCAGCTTGGGTACTAGCGTCCGGGCAGAGACCCAGTACTTC.

Ten or more counts support this clonotype. The chain is built from TRBV29-1 and TRBJ2-3; the match to TRBD1 covers 7 bases. V was clipped by 5 bases and J by 4 bases; unmatched bases: 9. CDR1 SQVTM and CDR2 ANQGSEA come from the germline V gene. The CDR3 has 14 residues. CDR3 region: CSVQGVASPDTQYF. For the CDR3, the DNA is TGCAGCGTTCAGGGGGTAGCGAGCCCAGATACGCAGTATTTT.

This clonotype was counted only a few times. One junction end disagrees with the germline gene, perhaps due to a read error. This chain joins TRBV5-1 and TRBJ2-1, with D possibly being TRBD1 (5 bases). Germline V gene sequence: CDR1 SGHRS, CDR2 YFSETQ. The length of the CDR3 is 15 residues. CDR3 nucleotides: TGCGCCAGCAGGTTGGGAAAGGGGCCCCACAATGAGCAGTTCTTC. Its translation: CASRLGKGPHNEQFF.

This clonotype ranks as medium-sized. V usage is TRBV7-2 and J usage is TRBJ1-5; TRBD1 aligns across 9 bases. Per germline, CDR1 SGHTA and CDR2 FQGNSA. The ends lost 4 bases at V and 6 bases at J; junction bases unmatched: 7. The CDR3 contains 15 residues. The chain's CDR3 is CASSSGQGRSQPQHF. CDR3 nucleotides: TGTGCCAGCAGCTCCGGACAGGGGCGGAGTCAGCCCCAGCATTTT.

In its sample, this clonotype was seen many times. V is TRBV5-1 and J is TRBJ2-3, with TRBD2 identical over 8 bases. V shed 0 bases and J 2 bases; nucleotides not matched to a gene: 2. Germline CDR1 and CDR2: SGHRS and YFSETQ. CDR3 length: 15 amino acids. The CDR3 sequence: CASSLGAGATDTQYF. The CDR3, as DNA: TGCGCCAGCAGCTTGGGAGCGGGAGCCACAGATACGCAGTATTTT.

This clonotype is labeled as medium-sized. The chain is built from TRBV20-1 and TRBJ2-5, with 7 bases identical to TRBD2. The germline CDR1 and CDR2 sequences are DFQATT and SNEGSKA (reference sequence). V dropped 5 bases and J dropped 5; count of bases not matched to a gene: 11. This CDR3 spans 14 amino acids. The CDR3 loop reads CSAPLRAGVETQYF. CDR3 DNA sequence: TGCAGTGCTCCCCTACGGGCGGGAGTGGAGACCCAGTACTTC.

This clonotype has a count of ten or more. V usage is TRBV5-1 and J usage is TRBJ2-1, with 11 bases matching TRBD2. The CDR3 contains 18 residues. CDR1 SGHRS and CDR2 YFSETQ come from the germline V gene. J was trimmed by 0 bases and V by 6 bases; bases with no gene match: 11. In nucleotides, the CDR3 is TGCGCCAGCATGGGGACTAGCGGCGCCGAGAGCTCCTACAATGAGCAGTTCTTC. Its translation is CASMGTSGAESSYNEQFF.

This clonotype was counted many times. The chain links TRBV29-1 to TRBJ1-5; D is unclear. V was trimmed by 4 bases and J by 0 bases, leaving 4 bases between them. CDR1 is SQVTM and CDR2 is ANQGSEA in the germline V gene. The CDR3 is 12 amino acids. CDR3 nucleotides: TGCAGCGTTGGGGATAGCAATCAGCCCCAGCATTTT. Its protein is CSVGDSNQPQHF. Combining the CDR3 with reference TRBV29-1 and TRBJ1-5 gives the whole variable domain SAVISQKPSRDICQRGTSLTIQCQVDSQVTMMFWYRQQPGQSLTLIATANQGSEATYESGFVIDKFPISRPNLTFSTLTVSNMSPEDSSIYLCSVGDSNQPQHFGDGTRLSIL.

This clonotype counts as medium-sized. This sequence joins TRBV7-2 and TRBJ2-1; D is ambiguous. The CDR3 is 13 amino acids. The V gene's germline CDR1 is SGHTA and CDR2 FQGNSA. Trimming removed 5 bases at V and 9 bases at J, with 14 bases between. CDR3 in amino acids: CASSPGPNREQFF. CDR3 in DNA: TGTGCCAGCAGCCCTGGACCGAATCGTGAGCAGTTCTTC.

The table lists this clonotype with many counts. In nucleotides, the CDR3 is TGTGCCAGCAACCTTGACAACTTCTCCTACGAGCAGTACTTC. As protein: CASNLDNFSYEQYF. The V and J genes are TRBV6-1 and TRBJ2-7; D is uncertain. Trimming cost V 7 bases and J 0 bases, with 13 bases left between them. Germline values: CDR1 MNHNS, CDR2 SASEGT. This CDR3 contains 14 residues.

This clonotype was observed at least ten times. The CDR3 nucleotides read TGCAGCGTAAACAGGGATTGGAGGACAGATACGCAGTATTTT. As protein: CSVNRDWRTDTQYF. This rearrangement joins TRBV29-1 to TRBJ2-3; a possible D gene is TRBD1 (6 bases). This CDR3 has 14 residues. Trimming removed 6 bases at V and 3 bases at J, with 16 bases between. Germline CDR1 and CDR2: SQVTM and ANQGSEA.

This clonotype was detected many times. The chain is built from TRBV5-1 and TRBJ2-3; D remains unclear. CDR1 is SGHRS, CDR2 YFSETQ, per germline. The CDR3 extends over 13 amino acids. V was pared by 5 bases and J by 1 base, with 8 bases between. The chain's CDR3 is CASRSEGTDTQYF. In DNA form, the CDR3 reads TGCGCCAGCAGATCTGAGGGCACAGATACGCAGTATTTT.

In its sample, this clonotype was seen many times. J is TRBJ2-7 and V is TRBV5-1, with 7 bases lining up with TRBD2. The junction had 11 bases not matched to a gene; V was cut back by 4 bases and J by 1 base. Germline CDR1 is SGHRS and CDR2 is YFSETQ. CDR3 size: 16 residues. The CDR3 region is CASSLTGGPPSYEQYF. DNA of the CDR3: TGCGCCAGCAGCCTAACGGGGGGTCCCCCATCCTACGAGCAGTACTTC.

About this clonotype itself: No DNA is shown, since the ends of the CDR3 on it are uncertain; the CDR3 is the one TCRdb lists. The chain combines TRBV5-6 with TRBJ2-1; the table's TRBD2 call for D was not verified on the DNA. Germline-derived CDR1 and CDR2 are SGHDT and YYEEEE. The CDR3 comprises 21 residues, both ends counted. This CDR3 reads CASSFYICSASTGGSYNEQFF.

The genes are TRBV7-9 and TRBJ2-7, with 7 bases identical to TRBD1. Germline values: CDR1 SEHNR, CDR2 FQNEAQ (reference sequence). This CDR3 comprises 15 residues. J lost 1 base, V lost 7 bases, and 10 bases had no gene match. The CDR3 loop reads CASNSGQWASYEQYF. In nucleotides, the CDR3 is TGTGCCAGCAACTCGGGACAGTGGGCATCCTACGAGCAGTACTTC. The full variable domain, in which reference TRBV7-9 and TRBJ2-7 provide the parts outside the CDR3, is DTGVSQNPRHKITKRGQNVTFRCDPISEHNRLYWYRQTLGQGPEFLTYFQNEAQLEKSRLLSDRFSAERPKGSFSTLEIQRTEQGDSAMYLCASNSGQWASYEQYFGPGTRLTVT.

This clonotype was observed at least ten times. The rearrangement joins TRBV20-1 to TRBJ2-7; D may be TRBD2 (6 bases). The CDR3 has 14 residues. V dropped 6 bases and J dropped 2 bases, with 17 bases sitting between them. Germline V gene data show CDR1 as DFQATT and CDR2 as SNEGSKA (reference sequence). For the CDR3, the DNA is TGCAGTGCATTGCCGGGACGCGGGGCCTACGAGCAGTACTTC. Protein: CSALPGRGAYEQYF.

This clonotype was observed many times. The chain joins TRBV4-3 to TRBJ1-5, with D perhaps TRBD1 (5 bases). Looked up from germline, CDR1 is LGHNA and CDR2 is YSLEER. CDR3 length equals 13 residues. CDR3 residues: CATAREVDQPQHF. The CDR3 DNA reads TGCGCGACAGCCAGGGAGGTGGATCAGCCCCAGCATTTT.